One sample yielded the 18 T cell receptor beta chains listed below, sequenced in a study of cytomegalovirus exposure and HLA in healthy donors. The PCR used 60 Vbeta and 13 Jbeta primers. Sequencing used immunoSEQ multiplex PCR; TCRdb keeps in-frame clones, though not all of them. The sample consists of under 250,000 clones, just over 75% of them appearing once. The material sequenced was PBMCs. These receptors all stem from a man younger than 40 in good health and CMV-seronegative.

The chain links TRBV19 to TRBJ2-1; a possible D gene is TRBD2 (5 bases). The CDR3 totals 17 residues. Trimming shortened V by 5 bases and J by 5 bases, and 22 bases separated the two germline ends. The V gene's germline CDR1 is LNHDA and CDR2 SQIVND (reference sequence). This CDR3 reads CASSLYKKRAGNNEQFF. The DNA of the CDR3 is TGTGCCAGTAGTCTCTACAAGAAGAGGGCTGGGAACAATGAGCAGTTCTTC.

V is TRBV15 and J is TRBJ2-7; 7 bases align to TRBD2. Per the germline V gene, CDR1 is LNHNV and CDR2 is YYDKDF (reference sequence). J gave up 0 bases and V 1 base, and 3 bases lay outside the gene matches. There are 15 residues in the CDR3. The CDR3 sequence: CATSRAGGYSYEQYF. The CDR3 DNA reads as TGTGCCACCAGCAGAGCGGGGGGATACTCCTACGAGCAGTACTTC.

This clone was seen a handful of times. This chain links TRBV7-9 with TRBJ2-1, with TRBD2 matching 16 bases. The CDR3 extends over 17 amino acids. Trimming cost V 5 bases and J 3 bases; bases outside gene matches: 4. CDR1 SEHNR and CDR2 FQNEAQ come from the germline V gene (reference sequence). Written as DNA, the CDR3 is TGTGCCAGCAGCGGGGGACTAGCGGGAGGGTACTACAATGAGCAGTTCTTC. It codes for CASSGGLAGGYYNEQFF.

The rearrangement links TRBV7-2 to TRBJ2-7; D possibly corresponds to TRBD2 (5 bases). Trimming shortened V by 7 bases and J by 5 bases, and 21 bases separated the two germline ends. The CDR3 has 15 amino acids. CDR1 is SGHTA, CDR2 FQGNSA, per germline. The chain's CDR3 is CASTLPGLASHEQYF. The CDR3 coding sequence is TGTGCCAGCACCCTCCCCGGACTCGCAAGCCACGAGCAGTACTTC.

This chain links TRBV5-1 with TRBJ2-2; TRBD1 is a possible D gene (6 bases). The V and J ends lost 4 bases and 5 bases respectively, with 12 bases between them. CDR1 and CDR2 from the germline V gene are SGHRS and YFSETQ. This CDR3 is 14 amino acids long. The CDR3 is CASSPQGRTGELFF. DNA of the CDR3: TGCGCCAGCAGCCCTCAGGGGCGGACCGGGGAGCTGTTTTTT.

To note about this clone: It is unclear where the CDR3 begins or ends on the DNA, so no DNA is shown, and the CDR3 is as TCRdb lists it. The chain recombines TRBV30 with TRBJ2-5; the DNA was not used to check the table's D call, TRBD2. The CDR3 is 16 residues long, counting both termini. CDR1 GTSNPN and CDR2 SVGIG come from the germline V gene (reference sequence). The CDR3 loop is CAWSRAGRGGQETQYF.

The chain combines TRBV4-1 with TRBJ2-5, with 11 positions matching TRBD2. CDR1 and CDR2 (germline): MGHRA, YSYEKL. J gave up 4 bases and V 3 bases, and 16 bases lay outside the gene matches. This CDR3 has 19 amino acids. The CDR3: CASSQGRLAGTRTAETQYF. The CDR3 DNA reads as TGCGCCAGCAGCCAGGGGAGACTAGCGGGAACAAGGACGGCAGAGACCCAGTACTTC.

This clone was counted only a few times. The rearrangement uses TRBV6-4 and TRBJ2-2; TRBD1 matches at 8 bases. V lost 4 bases, J lost 3 bases, and 1 base stayed unmatched. The CDR3 runs to 14 residues. From germline, CDR1 is MRHNA and CDR2 SNTAGT. The CDR3 protein is CASSVQGDTGELFF. CDR3 DNA sequence: TGTGCCAGCAGTGTACAGGGGGACACCGGGGAGCTGTTTTTT.

The chain uses TRBV5-8 and TRBJ2-3, with D unclear. Germline CDR1 SGHTS, CDR2 YDEGEE. The V and J ends lost 2 bases and 6 bases respectively, with 10 bases between them. The CDR3 consists of 13 residues. The CDR3 DNA follows: TGTGCCAGCAGCTTTGTCCGGTTCGATACGCAGTATTTT. Residues: CASSFVRFDTQYF.

J is TRBJ1-6 and V is TRBV7-2; 10 nucleotides match TRBD1. V was clipped by 6 bases and J by 10 bases; unmatched bases: 9. CDR3 length: 15 amino acids. Germline V lookup: CDR1 SGHTA, CDR2 FQGNSA. Here the CDR3 reads CASRPQTGGGSPLHF. The CDR3 bases are TGTGCCAGCAGGCCTCAGACAGGGGGCGGATCACCCCTCCACTTT.

V gene TRBV2 combines with J gene TRBJ1-5; D is perhaps TRBD1 (6 bases). The CDR3 totals 14 residues. Per germline, CDR1 SNHLY and CDR2 FYNNEI. V was pared by 8 bases and J by 10 bases, with 21 bases between. The CDR3 region has the DNA TGTGCCAGCTGCCGGGACAACTCAATCAGCCCCCAGCATTTT. Translation: CASCRDNSISPQHF. Using reference TRBV2 and TRBJ1-5 for the parts outside the CDR3, the full variable domain is EPEVTQTPSHQVTQMGQEVILRCVPISNHLYFYWYRQILGQKVEFLVSFYNNEISEKSEIFDDQFSVERPDGSNFTLKIRSTKLEDSAMYFCASCRDNSISPQHFGDGTRLSIL.

The rearrangement joins TRBV28 to TRBJ1-1, with D tentatively TRBD1 (5 bases). Germline CDR1 MDHEN, CDR2 SYDVKM. The CDR3 length is 15 residues. The ends were cut back, 5 bases at V and 4 bases at J, with 17 bases in the middle. CDR3 residues: CASSERGGASTEAFF. In DNA form, the CDR3 reads TGTGCCAGCAGTGAAAGGGGAGGGGCCAGCACTGAAGCTTTCTTT.

The V call is TRBV5-6, the J call TRBJ2-3; 8 bases align to TRBD2. The germline CDR1 and CDR2 sequences are SGHDT and YYEEEE. The CDR3 sequence is 18 residues long. V lost 4 bases, J lost 1 base, and 14 bases stayed unmatched. CDR3 coding DNA: TGTGCCAGCAGCCTAACTAGCGGACGAGGCTGGGGCACAGATACGCAGTATTTT. Amino acids: CASSLTSGRGWGTDTQYF.

Of note for this clone: The same CDR3 is also encoded by other DNA sequences in this sample. This chain uses TRBV19 with TRBJ1-1; 8 nucleotides match TRBD1. Trimming removed 4 bases from V and 2 bases from J; junction bases left unmatched: 3. This CDR3 contains 14 residues. In germline, CDR1 is LNHDA, CDR2 SQIVND (reference sequence). The CDR3 nucleotides are TGTGCCAGTAGTACGGACAGGGCCAACACTGAAGCTTTCTTT. It yields the protein CASSTDRANTEAFF.

This clone was counted between two and nine times. J is TRBJ2-3 and V is TRBV5-1; no definite D call. The CDR3 spans 11 residues. Germline values: CDR1 SGHRS, CDR2 YFSETQ. Trimming removed 4 bases from V and 2 bases from J, with 2 bases in between. As DNA, the CDR3 is TGCGCCAGCAGCCACACAGATACGCAGTATTTT. Translating gives CASSHTDTQYF.

CDR3 sequence reads: CASREGRQFF. The CDR3 region has the DNA TGTGCCAGCCGGGAGGGCCGGCAGTTCTTC. The genes are TRBV2 and TRBJ2-1; 8 nucleotides match TRBD2. The V gene end was trimmed by 8 bases and the J gene end by 12 bases; junction bases not matched to a gene: 3. CDR3 size: 10 residues. Germline V gene lookup returns CDR1 SNHLY and CDR2 FYNNEI.

The rearrangement joins TRBV14 to TRBJ2-7, with D perhaps matching TRBD2 (6 bases). The V and J ends lost 1 base and 7 bases respectively, with 23 bases between them. The CDR3 loop spans 17 amino acids. Germline CDR1 is SGHDN and CDR2 is FVKESK. The CDR3 here is CASSQVPQHSPEGEQYF. The CDR3 coding sequence is TGTGCCAGCAGCCAAGTTCCCCAGCACAGCCCGGAGGGGGAGCAGTACTTC.

The chain joins TRBV4-1 to TRBJ2-7; D may be TRBD2 (5 bases). Germline V CDR1 and CDR2: MGHRA, YSYEKL. V lost 0 bases, J lost 5 bases, and 11 bases lay in between. This CDR3 contains 14 residues. In DNA form, the CDR3 reads TGCGCCAGCAGCCAAGAGGGGAGAGCCCACGAGCAGTACTTC. Translating gives CASSQEGRAHEQYF.